Sequencing of this T cell receptor beta chain was carried out in a study of T-cell memory formation after mild COVID-19. From the 5' RACE reads, TCRdb called clonotypes with MiXCR, one entry per CDR3 protein. The sample has around 36,000 distinct CDR3 sequences; 9.5% to 12% are singletons. Ten or more counts support this clonotype. Germline lookup yields CDR1 ENHRY and CDR2 SYGVKD. This CDR3 has 15 residues. Trimming at V came to 2 bases and at J to 6 bases, leaving 3 bases not matched to a gene. The sequencing sample was made of PBMCs or a T cell subset sorted from them (not recorded which). The chain links TRBV10-3 to TRBJ1-5; 11 bases match TRBD1. This sequence was found in a man younger than 30 who had mild COVID-19 (a few samples of this study predate the infection). Cell type and time point are not known. The CDR3 is CAISERGQGGQPQHF. The CDR3 bases are TGTGCCATCAGTGAGCGGGGACAGGGGGGTCAGCCCCAGCATTTT.